This T cell receptor beta chain was retrieved from a study of shared clonotypes between healthy human individuals. About the study: Three men and a couple of women, aged 18 to 49, were donors. Study-level findings and limits: Non-shared clonotypes had lower generation probabilities than clonotypes shared by all four sorted-subset donors.

TCRdb's copy holds only in-frame clones and misses some; the assay was immunoSEQ multiplex PCR. The table lists over a million clones, more than 75% of them singletons. The table lists this clone with a count of one. Its antigen is not identified. Splitting the CD4+ cells yielded a CD45RA+ naive subset and a CD45RA-negative memory subset. The V gene lost 1 base and the J gene lost 5 bases, with 11 bases spanning the gap. The CDR3 spans 14 residues. CDR1 is LNHDA, CDR2 SQIVND, per germline (reference sequence). The chain is built from TRBV19 and TRBJ2-5; D is perhaps TRBD1 (5 bases). Material: memory CD4+ T cells from PBMCs. The subset is: CD45RA-negative fraction. The sequence derives from a man younger than 35 in good health. Some clones in this sample may be carry-over from other donors' samples. CDR3 amino acids: CASSIGRGRETQYF. CDR3 DNA: TGTGCCAGTAGTATAGGAAGGGGCCGGGAGACCCAGTACTTC.